This entry lists 17 T cell receptor beta chains sequenced from one sample in a study of STAT3 mutations in large granular lymphocyte leukemia (dated by TCRdb to about 2019). Study-wide conclusions, independent of this receptor: Every T-LGLL patient showed at least one immunodominant TCRbeta clonotype, and about half showed multiple immunodominant subclonotypes.

Library preparation was by the immunoSEQ multiplex PCR assay. In its TCRdb copy, this immuneACCESS table keeps in-frame sequences only and misses some clones. Where compared with another copy, unresolved V genes explain less than half of these, and the others have no known cause. The sample data list under 15,000 clones, and around 90% of these were observed just once. The ten top clones hold approximately 33% of the sample. These receptors have no known antigen. The material sequenced was peripheral blood mononuclear cells. Every receptor here comes from a man aged 40-49 years with T-cell large granular lymphocyte leukemia. Some clones in this sample may be carry-over from other donors' samples. The age is the age at diagnosis.

The chain uses TRBV6-5 and TRBJ1-1; 7 bases are shared with TRBD1. The CDR3 length is 14 residues. Germline V gene lookup returns CDR1 MNHEY and CDR2 SVGAGI. V lost 6 bases, J lost 2 bases, and 6 bases stayed unmatched. The CDR3 loop reads CASSPGQRNTEAFF. The CDR3 nucleotides are TGTGCCAGCAGCCCGGGACAGAGAAACACTGAAGCTTTCTTT.

The chain is built from TRBV29-1 and TRBJ2-3, with 15 bases identical to TRBD2. Germline V gives CDR1 SQVTM, CDR2 ANQGSEA. The junction had 6 bases not matched to a gene; V was cut back by 6 bases and J by 2 bases. The CDR3 has 16 residues. The CDR3 DNA reads as TGCAGCGTGGCGGGACTAGCGGGGGGACTCACAGATACGCAGTATTTT. Encoded protein: CSVAGLAGGLTDTQYF.

V is TRBV18 and J is TRBJ1-4; 8 bases match TRBD1. Germline V gene sequence: CDR1 KGHSH, CDR2 LQKENI. J lost 7 bases, V lost 2 bases, and 3 bases had no gene match. The CDR3 consists of 14 residues. As DNA, the CDR3 is TGTGCCAGCTCACCAAAACAGGGGGGTGAAAAACTGTTTTTT. Translating gives CASSPKQGGEKLFF.

The V call is TRBV6-5, the J call TRBJ2-3; TRBD2 might be the D (6 bases). Trimming left V 6 bases short and J 6 bases short, with 19 bases between. CDR3 size: 15 residues. Germline lookup yields CDR1 MNHEY and CDR2 SVGAGI. The CDR3 spells CASSPGVAGTDTQYF. The DNA for the CDR3 is TGTGCCAGCAGCCCCGGGGTGGCGGGGACGGATACGCAGTATTTT.

The chain couples TRBV10-3 to TRBJ2-3; 11 nucleotides line up with TRBD2. The trim removed 0 bases at V and 2 bases at J, leaving 4 bases unmatched. Germline-derived CDR1 and CDR2 are ENHRY and SYGVKD. This CDR3 has 17 residues. Here the CDR3 DNA reads TGTGCCATCAGTGAGTCTAAGACTAGCGGGGTCACAGATACGCAGTATTTT. It yields the protein CAISESKTSGVTDTQYF.

The J gene is TRBJ1-1, the V gene TRBV4-3; D remains ambiguous. Germline assignment: CDR1 LGHNA and CDR2 YSLEER. The CDR3 runs 13 residues. Trimming stripped 1 base from V and 2 bases from J, with 5 bases between. CDR3 bases: TGCGCCAGCAGCCAAGCGGGAAACACTGAAGCTTTCTTT. It is translated as CASSQAGNTEAFF.

The chain is built from TRBV4-3 and TRBJ2-7, with 8 nucleotides matching TRBD1. Germline V lookup: CDR1 LGHNA, CDR2 YSLEER. V lost 1 base to trimming and J lost 2 bases; unmatched junction nucleotides: 7. The CDR3 sequence is 16 residues long. The CDR3 loop reads CASSQVGKDRAYEQYF. The CDR3 region has the DNA TGCGCCAGCAGCCAAGTGGGGAAGGACAGGGCCTACGAGCAGTACTTC.

This chain uses TRBV5-5 with TRBJ1-5; D perhaps matches TRBD1 (5 bases). The germline V gene has CDR1 SGHKS and CDR2 YYEKEE (reference sequence). CDR3 size: 14 residues. V was pared by 0 bases and J by 10 bases, with 14 bases between. CDR3 residues: CASSLGQWGSPQHF. The DNA for the CDR3 is TGTGCCAGCAGCTTGGGCCAATGGGGGAGTCCCCAGCATTTT. Filled out from reference TRBV5-5 and TRBJ1-5, the complete variable domain reads DAGVTQSPTHLIKTRGQQVTLRCSPISGHKSVSWYQQVLGQGPQFIFQYYEKEERGRGNFPDRFSARQFPNYSSELNVNALLLGDSALYLCASSLGQWGSPQHFGDGTRLSIL.

CDR3 region: CSVGTGAEAFF. In DNA form, the CDR3 reads TGCAGCGTTGGAACAGGGGCTGAAGCTTTCTTT. This rearrangement joins TRBV29-1 to TRBJ1-1, with 7 bases matching TRBD1. This CDR3 is built from 11 residues. V lost 4 bases, J lost 6 bases, and 2 bases stayed unmatched. The germline V gene has CDR1 SQVTM and CDR2 ANQGSEA.

This chain connects TRBV7-8 to TRBJ1-1; 8 bases line up with TRBD1. The CDR3 covers 14 residues. V shed 0 bases and J 8 bases; nucleotides not matched to a gene: 5. Germline V gene sequence: CDR1 SGHVS, CDR2 FQNEAQ. CDR3 region: CASSLASRTGEAFF. For the CDR3, the DNA is TGTGCCAGCAGCTTAGCTAGTCGGACAGGGGAAGCTTTCTTT.

A few counts support this clone. The CDR3 bases are TGTGCCAGCAGTTACGGGGGCACCTATGAAGCTTTCTTT. Its protein is CASSYGGTYEAFF. The chain is built from TRBV6-5 and TRBJ1-1, with D possibly TRBD1 on 6 matching bases. The CDR3 extends over 13 amino acids. Germline values: CDR1 MNHEY, CDR2 SVGAGI. Trimming shortened V by 2 bases and J by 7 bases, and 11 bases separated the two germline ends.

This clone has only one observation. V is TRBV20-1 and J is TRBJ2-5; TRBD1 might be the D (6 bases). CDR3 length equals 11 residues. V lost 7 bases to trimming and J lost 5 bases, with 11 bases between them. Looked up from germline, CDR1 is DFQATT and CDR2 is SNEGSKA (reference sequence). The CDR3 DNA reads as TGCAGTGGGGGGCCCGGTGAGACCCAGTACTTC. It translates to CSGGPGETQYF.

The chain links TRBV28 to TRBJ1-6, with a possible D match to TRBD1 (6 bases). The CDR3 has 17 amino acids. The V end was cut by 1 base, the J end by 4 bases, with 14 bases between. The germline V gene has CDR1 MDHEN and CDR2 SYDVKM. This CDR3 is CASSLYRASPYNSPLHF. The DNA for the CDR3 is TGTGCCAGCAGTTTATACAGGGCATCCCCGTATAATTCACCCCTCCACTTT.

The J gene is TRBJ1-3, the V gene TRBV13; no clear D gene. Trimming took off 5 bases at V and 4 bases at J, with 12 bases between the two ends. Germline values: CDR1 PRHDT, CDR2 FYEKMQ (reference sequence). The CDR3 is 14 amino acids. CDR3 nucleotide sequence: TGTGCCAGCAGCCCAGGTGGTGCGGGAAACACCATATATTTT. Translating it yields CASSPGGAGNTIYF.

This clone has just a few counts. The genes are TRBV7-6 and TRBJ1-2; D remains unclear. V was shortened by 5 bases and J by 2 bases, with 9 bases between the two germline ends. The germline gives CDR1 SGHVS, CDR2 FNYEAQ. The CDR3 length is 13 residues. The CDR3 DNA sequence: TGTGCCAGCAGCCTAACAGAGAACTATGGCTACACCTTC. Its protein product is CASSLTENYGYTF.

V usage is TRBV28 and J usage is TRBJ1-5; no reliable D call. From germline, CDR1 is MDHEN and CDR2 SYDVKM. The V end was cut by 2 bases, the J end by 3 bases, with 5 bases between. This CDR3 is built from 13 residues. The CDR3 protein is CASSLGPNQPQHF. For the CDR3, the DNA is TGTGCCAGCAGTTTAGGACCCAATCAGCCCCAGCATTTT.

The V call is TRBV5-8, the J call TRBJ1-1; perhaps TRBD1 as D (6 bases). With 5 bases removed from V and 14 bases from J, the gap between germline ends came to 16 bases. The CDR3 is 11 amino acids. The germline V gene encodes CDR1 SGHTS and CDR2 YDEGEE. The CDR3, as DNA: TGTGCCAGCAGAATGGGGGCGAGGTCCTTCTTT. This gives the protein CASRMGARSFF.